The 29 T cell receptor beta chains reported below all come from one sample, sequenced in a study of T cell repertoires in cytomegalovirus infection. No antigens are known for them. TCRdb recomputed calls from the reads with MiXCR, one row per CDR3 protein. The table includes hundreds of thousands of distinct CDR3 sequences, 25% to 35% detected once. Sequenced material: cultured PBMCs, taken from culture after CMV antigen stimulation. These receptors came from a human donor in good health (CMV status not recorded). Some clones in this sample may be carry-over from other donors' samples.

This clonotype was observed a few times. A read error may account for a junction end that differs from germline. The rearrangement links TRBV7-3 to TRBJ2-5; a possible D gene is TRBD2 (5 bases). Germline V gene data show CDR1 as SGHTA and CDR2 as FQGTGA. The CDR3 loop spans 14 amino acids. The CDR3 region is CASSLSGAEETQYF. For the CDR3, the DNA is TGTGCCAGCAGTTTAAGCGGAGCGGAAGAGACCCAGTACTTC.

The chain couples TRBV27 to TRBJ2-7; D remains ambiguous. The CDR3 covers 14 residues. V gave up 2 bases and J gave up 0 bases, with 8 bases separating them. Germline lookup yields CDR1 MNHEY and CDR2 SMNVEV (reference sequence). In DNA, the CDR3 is TGTGCCAGCAGTTTAGGCGCCCACTCCTACGAGCAGTACTTC. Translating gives CASSLGAHSYEQYF.

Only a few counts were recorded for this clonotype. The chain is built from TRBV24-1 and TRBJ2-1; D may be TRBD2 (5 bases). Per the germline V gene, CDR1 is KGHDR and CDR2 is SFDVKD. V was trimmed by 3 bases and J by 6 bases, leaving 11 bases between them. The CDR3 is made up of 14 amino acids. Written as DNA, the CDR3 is TGTGCCACCAGTGATCCGGGATCAGGCAATGAGCAGTTCTTC. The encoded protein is CATSDPGSGNEQFF.

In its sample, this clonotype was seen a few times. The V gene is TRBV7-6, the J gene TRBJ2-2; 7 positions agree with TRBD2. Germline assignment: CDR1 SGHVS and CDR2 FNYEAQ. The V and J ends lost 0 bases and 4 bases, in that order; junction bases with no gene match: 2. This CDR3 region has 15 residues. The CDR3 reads CASSLALAATGELFF. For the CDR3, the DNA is TGTGCCAGCAGCTTAGCCCTAGCGGCCACCGGGGAGCTGTTTTTT. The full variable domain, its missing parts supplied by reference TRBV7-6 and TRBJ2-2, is GAGVSQSPRYKVTKRGQDVALRCDPISGHVSLYWYRQALGQGPEFLTYFNYEAQQDKSGLPNDRFSAERPEGSISTLTIQRTEQRDSAMYRCASSLALAATGELFFGEGSRLTVL.

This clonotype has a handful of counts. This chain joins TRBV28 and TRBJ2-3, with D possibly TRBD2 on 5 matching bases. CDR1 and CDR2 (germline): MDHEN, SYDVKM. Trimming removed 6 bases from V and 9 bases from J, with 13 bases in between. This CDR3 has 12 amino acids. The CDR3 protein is CASRSDTRTQYF. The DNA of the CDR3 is TGTGCCAGCAGATCGGATACTAGAACGCAGTATTTT.

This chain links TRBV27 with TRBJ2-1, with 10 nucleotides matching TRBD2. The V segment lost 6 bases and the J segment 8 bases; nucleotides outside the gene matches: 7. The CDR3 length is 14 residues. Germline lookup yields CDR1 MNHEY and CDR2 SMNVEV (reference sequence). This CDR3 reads CASREAGGGYEQFF. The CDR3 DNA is TGTGCCAGCAGGGAAGCGGGAGGGGGGTATGAGCAGTTCTTC.

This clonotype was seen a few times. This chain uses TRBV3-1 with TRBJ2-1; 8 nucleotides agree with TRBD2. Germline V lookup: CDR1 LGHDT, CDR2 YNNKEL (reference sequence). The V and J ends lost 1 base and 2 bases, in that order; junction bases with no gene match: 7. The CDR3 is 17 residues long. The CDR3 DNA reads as TGTGCCAGCAGCCAAGGTACTAGCGGACAGACCTACAATGAGCAGTTCTTC. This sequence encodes CASSQGTSGQTYNEQFF.

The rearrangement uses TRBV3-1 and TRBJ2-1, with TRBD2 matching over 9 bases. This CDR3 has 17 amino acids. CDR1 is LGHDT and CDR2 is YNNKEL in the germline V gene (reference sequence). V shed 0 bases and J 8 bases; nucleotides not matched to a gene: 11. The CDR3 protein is CASSQEVAGGPLDEQFF. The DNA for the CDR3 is TGTGCCAGCAGCCAAGAAGTTGCGGGAGGGCCTCTGGATGAGCAGTTCTTC.

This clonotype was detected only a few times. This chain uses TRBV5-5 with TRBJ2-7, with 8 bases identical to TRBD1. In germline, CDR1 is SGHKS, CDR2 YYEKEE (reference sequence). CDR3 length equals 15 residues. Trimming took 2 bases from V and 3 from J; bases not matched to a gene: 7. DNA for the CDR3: TGTGCCAGCAGCTTTTACCAGGGGGCCGACTACGAGCAGTACGTC. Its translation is CASSFYQGADYEQYV.

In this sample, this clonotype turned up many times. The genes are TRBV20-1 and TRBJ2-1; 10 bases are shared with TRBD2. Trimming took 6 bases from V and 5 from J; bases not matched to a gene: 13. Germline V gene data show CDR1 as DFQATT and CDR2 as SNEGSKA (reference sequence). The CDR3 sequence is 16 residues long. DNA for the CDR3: TGCAGTGCGTTTGGCCTACCTAGCGGGAGTAACAATGAGCAGTTCTTC. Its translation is CSAFGLPSGSNNEQFF.

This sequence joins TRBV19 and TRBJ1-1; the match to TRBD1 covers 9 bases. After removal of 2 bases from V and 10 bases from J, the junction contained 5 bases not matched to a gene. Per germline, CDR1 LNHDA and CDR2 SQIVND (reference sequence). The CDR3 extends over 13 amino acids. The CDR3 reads CASSITKDRGAFF. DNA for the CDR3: TGTGCCAGTAGTATAACTAAGGACAGGGGAGCTTTCTTT. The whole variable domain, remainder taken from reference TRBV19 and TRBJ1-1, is DGGITQSPKYLFRKEGQNVTLSCEQNLNHDAMYWYRQDPGQGLRLIYYSQIVNDFQKGDIAEGYSVSREKKESFPLTVTSAQKNPTAFYLCASSITKDRGAFFGQGTRLTVV.

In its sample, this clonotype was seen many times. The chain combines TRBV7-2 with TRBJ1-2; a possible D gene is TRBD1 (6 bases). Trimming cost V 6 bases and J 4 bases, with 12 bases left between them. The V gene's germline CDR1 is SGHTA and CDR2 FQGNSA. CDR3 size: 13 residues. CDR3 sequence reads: CASRPGGAYGYTF. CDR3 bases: TGTGCCAGCAGACCTGGGGGGGCCTATGGCTACACCTTC.

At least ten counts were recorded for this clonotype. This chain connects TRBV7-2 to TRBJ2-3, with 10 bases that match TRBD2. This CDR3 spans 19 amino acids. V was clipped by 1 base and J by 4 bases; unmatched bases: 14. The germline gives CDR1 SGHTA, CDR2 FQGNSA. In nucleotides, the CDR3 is TGTGCCAGCAGCTTAGTCGCTACGGGGCTAGCGGGAGACGCAGATACGCAGTATTTT. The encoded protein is CASSLVATGLAGDADTQYF.

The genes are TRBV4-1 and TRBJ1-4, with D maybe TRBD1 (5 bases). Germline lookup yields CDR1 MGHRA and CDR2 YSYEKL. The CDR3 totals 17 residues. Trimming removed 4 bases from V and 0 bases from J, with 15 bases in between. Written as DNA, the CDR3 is TGCGCCAGCAGCCCGCTGGGGACCGGTGCAACTAATGAAAAACTGTTTTTT. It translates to CASSPLGTGATNEKLFF.

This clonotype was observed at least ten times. The CDR3 here is CASSEGTGGGRSSYEQYF. DNA for the CDR3: TGTGCCAGCAGTGAGGGTACAGGGGGCGGAAGAAGCTCCTACGAGCAGTACTTC. This chain links TRBV6-1 with TRBJ2-7; 9 positions match TRBD1. The CDR3 contains 18 residues. V was clipped by 3 bases and J by 0 bases; unmatched bases: 12. The germline V gene encodes CDR1 MNHNS and CDR2 SASEGT.

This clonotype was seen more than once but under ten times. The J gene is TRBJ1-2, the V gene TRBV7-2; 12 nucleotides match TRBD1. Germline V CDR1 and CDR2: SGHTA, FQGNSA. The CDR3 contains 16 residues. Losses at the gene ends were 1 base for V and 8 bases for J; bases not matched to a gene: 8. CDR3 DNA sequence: TGTGCCAGCAGCTTAGGGGGGACAGGGGGCGCGCTGGGCTACACCTTC. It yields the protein CASSLGGTGGALGYTF.

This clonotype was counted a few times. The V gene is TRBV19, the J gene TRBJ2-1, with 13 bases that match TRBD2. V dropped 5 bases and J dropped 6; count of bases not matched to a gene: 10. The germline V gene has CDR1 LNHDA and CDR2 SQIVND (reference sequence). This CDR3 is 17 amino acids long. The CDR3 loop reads CASSSAWTSGSGNEQFF. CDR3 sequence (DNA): TGTGCCAGTAGTTCTGCATGGACTAGCGGGAGTGGCAATGAGCAGTTCTTC.

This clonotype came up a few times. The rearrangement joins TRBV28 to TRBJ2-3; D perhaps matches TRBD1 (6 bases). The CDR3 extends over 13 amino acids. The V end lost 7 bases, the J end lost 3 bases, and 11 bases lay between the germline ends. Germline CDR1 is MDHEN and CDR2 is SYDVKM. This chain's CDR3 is CASTTTGTDTQYF. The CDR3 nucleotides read TGTGCCAGCACCACAACAGGGACAGATACGCAGTATTTT.

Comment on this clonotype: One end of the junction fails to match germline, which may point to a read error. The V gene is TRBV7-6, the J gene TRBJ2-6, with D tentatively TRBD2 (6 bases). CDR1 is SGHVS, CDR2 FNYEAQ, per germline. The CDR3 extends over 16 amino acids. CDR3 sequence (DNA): TGTGCTAGCAGCTTAGCGCCGGGGGCTGGGGCCAACGTCCTGACTTTC. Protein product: CASSLAPGAGANVLTF.

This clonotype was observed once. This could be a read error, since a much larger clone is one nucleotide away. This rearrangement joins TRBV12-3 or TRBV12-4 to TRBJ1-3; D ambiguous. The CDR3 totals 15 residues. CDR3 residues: CASNQRSGPGNTTYF. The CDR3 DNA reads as TGTGCCAGCAACCAGAGGTCCGGCCCGGGAAACACCACATATTTT.

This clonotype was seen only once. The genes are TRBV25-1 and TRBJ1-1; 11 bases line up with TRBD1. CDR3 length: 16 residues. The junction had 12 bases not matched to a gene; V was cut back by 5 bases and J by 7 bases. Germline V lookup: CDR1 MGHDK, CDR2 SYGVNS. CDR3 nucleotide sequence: TGTGCCAGCAGTATTGGACAGGGGGCTGCGCTTAGTGAAGCTTTCTTT. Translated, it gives CASSIGQGAALSEAFF.

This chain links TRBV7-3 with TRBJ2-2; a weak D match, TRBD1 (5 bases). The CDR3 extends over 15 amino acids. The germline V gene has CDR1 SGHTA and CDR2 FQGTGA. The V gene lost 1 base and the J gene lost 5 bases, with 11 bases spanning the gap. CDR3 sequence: CASSLRGLETGELFF. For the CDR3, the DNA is TGTGCCAGCAGCTTAAGGGGCCTCGAGACCGGGGAGCTGTTTTTT. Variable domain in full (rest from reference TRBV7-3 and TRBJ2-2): GAGVSQTPSNKVTEKGKYVELRCDPISGHTALYWYRQSLGQGPEFLIYFQGTGAADDSGLPNDRFFAVRPEGSVSTLKIQRTERGDSAVYLCASSLRGLETGELFFGEGSRLTVL.

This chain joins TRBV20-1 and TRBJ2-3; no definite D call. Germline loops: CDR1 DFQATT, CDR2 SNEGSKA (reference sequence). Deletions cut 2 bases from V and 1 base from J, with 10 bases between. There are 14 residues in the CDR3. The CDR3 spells CSARRATGTDTQYF. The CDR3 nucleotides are TGCAGTGCTAGAAGGGCCACTGGCACAGATACGCAGTATTTT.

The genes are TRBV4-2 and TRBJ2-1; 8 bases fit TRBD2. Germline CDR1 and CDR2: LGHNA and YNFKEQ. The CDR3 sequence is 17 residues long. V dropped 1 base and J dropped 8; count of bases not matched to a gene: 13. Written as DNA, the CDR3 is TGTGCCAGCAGCCAAGTGGGACTAGATTTCTCCCGAGATGAGCAGTTCTTC. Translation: CASSQVGLDFSRDEQFF.

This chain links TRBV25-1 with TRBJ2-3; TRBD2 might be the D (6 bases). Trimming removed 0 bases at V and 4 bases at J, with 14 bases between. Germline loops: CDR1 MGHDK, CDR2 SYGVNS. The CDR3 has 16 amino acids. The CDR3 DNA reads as TGTGCCAGCAGTGAATATGGGACGGGAGTCGCAGATACGCAGTATTTT. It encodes CASSEYGTGVADTQYF.

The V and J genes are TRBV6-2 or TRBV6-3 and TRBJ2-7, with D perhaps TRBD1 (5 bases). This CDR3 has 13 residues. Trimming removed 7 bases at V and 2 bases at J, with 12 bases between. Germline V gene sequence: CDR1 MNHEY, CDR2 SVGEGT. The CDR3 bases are TGTGCCAGCACCCATCAGGGTACCTACGAGCAGTACTTC. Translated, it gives CASTHQGTYEQYF.

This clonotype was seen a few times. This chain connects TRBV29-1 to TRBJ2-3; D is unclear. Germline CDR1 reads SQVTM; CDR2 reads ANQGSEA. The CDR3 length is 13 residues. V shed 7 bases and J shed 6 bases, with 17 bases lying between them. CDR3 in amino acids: CSATGLSSDTQYF. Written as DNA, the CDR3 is TGCAGCGCTACGGGCCTTTCATCGGATACGCAGTATTTT.

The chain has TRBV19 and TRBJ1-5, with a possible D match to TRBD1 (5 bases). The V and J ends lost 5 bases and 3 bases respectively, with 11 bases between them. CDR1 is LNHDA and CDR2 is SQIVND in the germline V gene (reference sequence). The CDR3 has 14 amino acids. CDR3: CASSSRGPNQPQHF. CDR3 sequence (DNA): TGTGCCAGTAGTTCCCGGGGCCCCAATCAGCCCCAGCATTTT.

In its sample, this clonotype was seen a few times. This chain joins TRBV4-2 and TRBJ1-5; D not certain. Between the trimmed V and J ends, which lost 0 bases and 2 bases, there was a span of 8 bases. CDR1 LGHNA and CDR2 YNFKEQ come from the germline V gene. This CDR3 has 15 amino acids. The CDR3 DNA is TGTGCCAGCAGCCAAGAACGGGGTGGCAATCAGCCCCAGCATTTT. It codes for CASSQERGGNQPQHF.